This T cell receptor (beta chain) was recorded in a study of long-term antiretroviral therapy in people with HIV. Study overall: Sampling started about a decade before the 2015 immediate-ART recommendation.

Researchers ran immunoSEQ v3.0 at survey level. Data came from immunoSEQ multiplex PCR; TCRdb stores just in-frame clones and leaves some out. The sample shows approximately 24,000 clones, roughly 88% of them seen only once. Germline CDR1 reads SGHRS; CDR2 reads YFSETQ. V was trimmed by 4 bases and J by 5 bases, leaving 24 bases between them. This CDR3 contains 17 residues. Turning to this clone: Its specificity is not known.

General study findings and limits: Post-treatment diversity went higher with ART but stayed below transplant donor controls. CDR3 lengths in HIV samples spanned a narrower range than controls.

Sequencing used unsorted PBMCs, obtained more than 4.3 years after starting antiretroviral therapy. This TCR came from a man aged 30 to 45 with HIV. This chain links TRBV5-1 with TRBJ1-2, with D tentatively TRBD1 (5 bases). CDR3 loop: CASSALSWGSPPYGYTF. The CDR3 DNA reads TGCGCCAGCAGCGCACTTTCGTGGGGCTCGCCACCTTATGGCTACACCTTC.